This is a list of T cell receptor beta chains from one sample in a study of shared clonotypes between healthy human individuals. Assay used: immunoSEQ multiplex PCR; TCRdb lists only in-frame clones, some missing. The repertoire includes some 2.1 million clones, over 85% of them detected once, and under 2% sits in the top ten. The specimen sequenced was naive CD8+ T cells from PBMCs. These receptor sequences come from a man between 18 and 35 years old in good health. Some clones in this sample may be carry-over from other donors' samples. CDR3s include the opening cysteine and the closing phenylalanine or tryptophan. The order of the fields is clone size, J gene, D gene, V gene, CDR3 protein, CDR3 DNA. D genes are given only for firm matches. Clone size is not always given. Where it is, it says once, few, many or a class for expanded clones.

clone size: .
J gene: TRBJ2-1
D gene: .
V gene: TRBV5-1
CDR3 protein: CASSLSWEQFF
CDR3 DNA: TGCGCCAGCAGCCTGAGTTGGGAGCAGTTCTTC

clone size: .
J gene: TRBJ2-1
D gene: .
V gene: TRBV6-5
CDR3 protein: CASSYTGFNEQFF
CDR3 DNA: TGTGCCAGCAGTTACACAGGGTTCAATGAGCAGTTCTTC

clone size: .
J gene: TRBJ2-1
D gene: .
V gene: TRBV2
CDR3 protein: CASSEGTDNEQFF
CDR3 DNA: TGTGCCAGCAGTGAAGGGACAGACAATGAGCAGTTCTTC

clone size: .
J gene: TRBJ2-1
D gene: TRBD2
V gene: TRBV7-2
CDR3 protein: CASRSLAGGEQFF
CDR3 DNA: TGTGCCAGCAGGTCCCTAGCGGGAGGTGAGCAGTTCTTC

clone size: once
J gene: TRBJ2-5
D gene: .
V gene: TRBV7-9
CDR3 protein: CASSLVLGETQYF
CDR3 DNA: TGTGCCAGCAGCTTAGTTTTGGGTGAGACCCAGTACTTC

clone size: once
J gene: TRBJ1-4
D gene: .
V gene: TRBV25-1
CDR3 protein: CASSGGGIREKLFF
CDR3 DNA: TGTGCCAGCAGCGGGGGAGGGATTCGTGAAAAACTGTTTTTT

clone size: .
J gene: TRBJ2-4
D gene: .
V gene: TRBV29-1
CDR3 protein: CSVEAGPGVSKNIQYF
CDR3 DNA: TGCAGCGTTGAGGCGGGCCCCGGGGTTTCCAAAAACATTCAGTACTTC

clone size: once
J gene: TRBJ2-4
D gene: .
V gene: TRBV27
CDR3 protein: CASSSPDRNIQYF
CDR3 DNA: TGTGCCAGCAGTTCCCCGGACAGAAACATTCAGTACTTC

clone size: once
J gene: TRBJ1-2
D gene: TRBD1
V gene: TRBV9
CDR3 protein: CASTSGQGTYGYTF
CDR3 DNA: TGTGCCAGCACCTCAGGACAGGGCACCTATGGCTACACCTTC

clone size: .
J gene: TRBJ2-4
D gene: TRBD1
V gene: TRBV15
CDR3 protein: CATSRGTGGKNIQYF
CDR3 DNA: TGTGCCACCAGCAGAGGGACAGGAGGCAAAAACATTCAGTACTTC

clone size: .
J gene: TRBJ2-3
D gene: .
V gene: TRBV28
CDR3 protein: CASSAQKRDTQYF
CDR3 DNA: TGTGCCAGCAGCGCCCAGAAAAGAGATACGCAGTATTTT

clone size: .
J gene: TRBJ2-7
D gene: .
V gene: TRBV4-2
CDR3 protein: CASSQGRYGAYEQYF
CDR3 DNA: TGTGCCAGCAGCCAAGGAAGGTACGGGGCCTACGAGCAGTACTTC

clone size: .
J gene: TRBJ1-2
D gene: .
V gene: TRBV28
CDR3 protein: CASSPHGYTF
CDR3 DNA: TGTGCCAGCAGTCCCCATGGCTACACCTTC

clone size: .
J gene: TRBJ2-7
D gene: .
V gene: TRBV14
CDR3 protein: CASSQRTTYEQYF
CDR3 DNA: TGTGCCAGCAGCCAAAGGACCACCTACGAGCAGTACTTC

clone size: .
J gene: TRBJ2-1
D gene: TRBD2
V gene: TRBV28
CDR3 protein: CASSLLAGEDNEQFF
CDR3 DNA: TGTGCCAGCAGTTTACTAGCGGGAGAGGACAATGAGCAGTTCTTC

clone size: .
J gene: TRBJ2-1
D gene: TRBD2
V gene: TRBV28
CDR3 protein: CASTIPSGSSYNEQFF
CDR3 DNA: TGTGCCAGCACCATTCCTAGCGGGAGCTCCTACAATGAGCAGTTCTTC

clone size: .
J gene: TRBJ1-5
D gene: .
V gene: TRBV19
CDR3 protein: CASSLDGLPRPQHF
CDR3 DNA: TGTGCCAGTAGTCTAGACGGACTACCTAGGCCCCAGCATTTT

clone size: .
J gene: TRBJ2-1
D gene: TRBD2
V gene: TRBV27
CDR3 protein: CASSLASGRAYPYNEQFF
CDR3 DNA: TGTGCCAGCAGTTTGGCTAGCGGGAGGGCCTATCCCTACAATGAGCAGTTCTTC

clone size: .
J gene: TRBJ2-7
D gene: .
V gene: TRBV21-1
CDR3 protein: CASSPLMTNPYYEQYF
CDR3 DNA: TGTGCCAGCAGCCCTCTTATGACTAATCCTTACTACGAGCAGTACTTC

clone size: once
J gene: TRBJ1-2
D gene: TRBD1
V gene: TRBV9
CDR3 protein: CASSVGDRGKNYGYTF
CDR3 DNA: TGTGCCAGCAGCGTAGGAGACAGGGGGAAAAACTATGGCTACACCTTC

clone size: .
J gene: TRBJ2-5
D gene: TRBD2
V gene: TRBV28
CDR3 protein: CATYPGLAGVRWQETQYF
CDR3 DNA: TGTGCCACCTACCCGGGACTAGCGGGAGTAAGGTGGCAAGAGACCCAGTACTTC

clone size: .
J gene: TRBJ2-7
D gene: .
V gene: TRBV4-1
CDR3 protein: CASSQDVSLAYEQYF
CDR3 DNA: TGCGCCAGCAGCCAAGATGTTAGTCTAGCCTACGAGCAGTACTTC

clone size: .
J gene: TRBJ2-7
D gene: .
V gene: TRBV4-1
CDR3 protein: CASSPHSGLYSHEQYF
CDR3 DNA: TGCGCCAGCAGCCCTCACTCCGGACTTTATTCCCACGAGCAGTACTTC

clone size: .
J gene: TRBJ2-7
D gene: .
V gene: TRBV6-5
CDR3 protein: CASSYRGPGYEQYF
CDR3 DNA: TGTGCCAGCAGTTACCGGGGGCCTGGGTACGAGCAGTACTTC

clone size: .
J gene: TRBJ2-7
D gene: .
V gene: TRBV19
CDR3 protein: CASSTDEEAYEQYF
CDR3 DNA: TGTGCCAGTAGTACCGATGAGGAAGCCTACGAGCAGTACTTC

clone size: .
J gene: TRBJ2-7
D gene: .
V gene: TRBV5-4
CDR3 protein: CASSQARVSSYEQYF
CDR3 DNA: TGCGCCAGCAGCCAAGCGAGGGTTAGCTCCTACGAGCAGTACTTC